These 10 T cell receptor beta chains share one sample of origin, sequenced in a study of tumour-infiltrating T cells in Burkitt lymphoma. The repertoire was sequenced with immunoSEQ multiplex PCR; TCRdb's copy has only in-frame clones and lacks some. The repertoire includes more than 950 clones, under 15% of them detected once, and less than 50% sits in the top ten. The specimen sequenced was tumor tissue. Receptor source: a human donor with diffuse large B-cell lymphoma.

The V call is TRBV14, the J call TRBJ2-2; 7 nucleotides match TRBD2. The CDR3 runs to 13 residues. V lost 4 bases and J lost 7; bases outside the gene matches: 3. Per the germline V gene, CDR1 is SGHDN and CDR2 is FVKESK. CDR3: CASSPGGGGELFF. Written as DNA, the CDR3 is TGTGCCAGCAGCCCCGGCGGGGGCGGGGAGCTGTTTTTT.

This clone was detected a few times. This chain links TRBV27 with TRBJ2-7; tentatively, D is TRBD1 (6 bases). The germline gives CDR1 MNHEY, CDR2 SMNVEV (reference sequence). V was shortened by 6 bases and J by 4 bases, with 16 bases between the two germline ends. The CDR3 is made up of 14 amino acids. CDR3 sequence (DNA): TGTGCCAGCAGCCCCGGGACACTCATGTACGAGCAGTACTTC. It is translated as CASSPGTLMYEQYF.

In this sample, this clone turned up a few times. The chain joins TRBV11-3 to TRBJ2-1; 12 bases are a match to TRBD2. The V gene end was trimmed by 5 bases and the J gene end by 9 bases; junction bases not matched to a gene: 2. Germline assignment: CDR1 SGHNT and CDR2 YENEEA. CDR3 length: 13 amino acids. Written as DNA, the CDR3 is TGTGCCAGCAGCCTGGGACTAGCGGGTGAGCAGTTCTTC. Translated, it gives CASSLGLAGEQFF.

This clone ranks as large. CDR3 sequence (DNA): TGTGCCAGCAGCTTAGGTGGGGGAACGAACACTGAAGCTTTCTTT. Translating gives CASSLGGGTNTEAFF. The V gene is TRBV7-8, the J gene TRBJ1-1; TRBD1 might be the D (5 bases). Trimming left V 1 base short and J 1 base short, with 10 bases between. There are 15 residues in the CDR3. CDR1 SGHVS and CDR2 FQNEAQ come from the germline V gene.

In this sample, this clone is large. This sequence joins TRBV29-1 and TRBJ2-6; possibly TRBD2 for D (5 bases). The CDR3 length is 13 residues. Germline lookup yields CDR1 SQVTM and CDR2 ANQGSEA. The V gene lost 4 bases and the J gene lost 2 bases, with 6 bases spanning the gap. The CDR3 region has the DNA TGCAGCGTTGGAGGGACTGGGGCCAACGTCCTGACTTTC. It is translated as CSVGGTGANVLTF.

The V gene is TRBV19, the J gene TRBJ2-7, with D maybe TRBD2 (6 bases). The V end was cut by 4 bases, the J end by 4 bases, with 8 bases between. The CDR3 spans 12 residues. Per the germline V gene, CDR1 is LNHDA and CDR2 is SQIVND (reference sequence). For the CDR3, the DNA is TGTGCCAGTAGTACCGGGAGTTACGAGCAGTACTTC. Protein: CASSTGSYEQYF.

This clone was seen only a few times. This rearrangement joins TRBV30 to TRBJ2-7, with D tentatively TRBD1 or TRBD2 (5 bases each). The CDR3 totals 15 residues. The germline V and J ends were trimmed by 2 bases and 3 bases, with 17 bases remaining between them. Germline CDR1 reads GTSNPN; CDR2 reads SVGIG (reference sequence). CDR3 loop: CAWSPTGLVLYEQYF. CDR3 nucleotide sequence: TGTGCCTGGAGTCCTACGGGGCTAGTCCTCTACGAGCAGTACTTC.

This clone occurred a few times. DNA for the CDR3: TGTGCCAGCTCACCTTGGACTAGCGGGAGCCTCGAGCAGTTCTTC. Amino acid sequence: CASSPWTSGSLEQFF. V and J are TRBV18 and TRBJ2-1, with 13 bases identical to TRBD2. V lost 3 bases to trimming and J lost 10 bases; unmatched junction nucleotides: 6. Germline CDR1 and CDR2: KGHSH and LQKENI. The CDR3 totals 15 residues.

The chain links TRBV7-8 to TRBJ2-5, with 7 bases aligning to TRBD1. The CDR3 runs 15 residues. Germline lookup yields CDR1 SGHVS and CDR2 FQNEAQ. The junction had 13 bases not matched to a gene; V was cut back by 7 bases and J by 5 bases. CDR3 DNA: TGTGCCAGCATCAATCACAGGGGCGCCCGGGAGACCCAGTACTTC. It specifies CASINHRGARETQYF. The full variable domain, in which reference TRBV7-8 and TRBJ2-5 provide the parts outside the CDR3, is GAGVSQSPRYKVAKRGQDVALRCDPISGHVSLFWYQQALGQGPEFLTYFQNEAQLDKSGLPSDRFFAERPEGSVSTLKIQRTQQEDSAVYLCASINHRGARETQYFGPGTRLLVL.

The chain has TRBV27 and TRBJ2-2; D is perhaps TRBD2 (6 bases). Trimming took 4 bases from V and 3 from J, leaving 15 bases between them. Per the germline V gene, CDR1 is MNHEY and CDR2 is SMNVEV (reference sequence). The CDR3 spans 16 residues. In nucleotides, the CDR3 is TGTGCCAGCAGTTCCTGGGGGGTCGTGGACACCGGGGAGCTGTTTTTT. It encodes CASSSWGVVDTGELFF.